The 2 T cell receptor beta chains given below trace back to one sample, sequenced in a study of blood T cell repertoires in COVID-19. Generated by immunoSEQ multiplex PCR, the TCRdb table keeps only in-frame clones and is missing some. The sample lists a few hundred thousand clones; 75% to 90% were seen once. The sequenced sample consisted of PBMCs or T cells enriched from blood (not recorded which). These receptors were collected from a woman between 55 and 75 years old who had recovered from COVID-19.

This clone has only one observation. J is TRBJ2-6 and V is TRBV11-3; 10 bases match TRBD1. Germline V gene sequence: CDR1 SGHNT, CDR2 YENEEA. The length of the CDR3 is 18 residues. Germline trimming cut 4 bases from V and 0 bases from J; bases unmatched to any gene: 6. This CDR3 reads CASSSGTGASSGANVLTF. CDR3 DNA: TGTGCCAGCAGCTCCGGGACAGGGGCAAGCTCTGGGGCCAACGTCCTGACTTTC.

The rearrangement joins TRBV19 to TRBJ1-1; the D is unclear. Looked up from germline, CDR1 is LNHDA and CDR2 is SQIVND (reference sequence). Trimming removed 6 bases at V and 3 bases at J, with 5 bases between. The CDR3 is 11 amino acids. CDR3 bases: TGTGCCAGTAGCGAGGACACTGAAGCTTTCTTT. Translation: CASSEDTEAFF.